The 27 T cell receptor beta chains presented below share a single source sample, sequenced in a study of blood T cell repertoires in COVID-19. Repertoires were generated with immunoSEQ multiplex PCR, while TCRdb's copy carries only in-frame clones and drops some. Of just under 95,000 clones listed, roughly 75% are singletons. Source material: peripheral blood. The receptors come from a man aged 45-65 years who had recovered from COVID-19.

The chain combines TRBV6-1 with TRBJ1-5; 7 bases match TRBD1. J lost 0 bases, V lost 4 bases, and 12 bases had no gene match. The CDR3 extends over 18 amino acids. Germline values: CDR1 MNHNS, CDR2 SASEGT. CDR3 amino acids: CASSVTGATSVSNQPQHF. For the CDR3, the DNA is TGTGCCAGCAGTGTTACAGGGGCGACATCGGTTAGCAATCAGCCCCAGCATTTT.

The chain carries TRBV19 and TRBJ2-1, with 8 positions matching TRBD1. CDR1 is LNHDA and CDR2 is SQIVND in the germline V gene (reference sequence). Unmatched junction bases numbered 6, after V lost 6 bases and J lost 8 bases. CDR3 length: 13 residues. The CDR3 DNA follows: TGTGCCAGTAGCGGAACAGGGGGACATGAGCAGTTCTTC. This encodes CASSGTGGHEQFF. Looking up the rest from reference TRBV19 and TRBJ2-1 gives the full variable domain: DGGITQSPKYLFRKEGQNVTLSCEQNLNHDAMYWYRQDPGQGLRLIYYSQIVNDFQKGDIAEGYSVSREKKESFPLTVTSAQKNPTAFYLCASSGTGGHEQFFGPGTRLTVL.

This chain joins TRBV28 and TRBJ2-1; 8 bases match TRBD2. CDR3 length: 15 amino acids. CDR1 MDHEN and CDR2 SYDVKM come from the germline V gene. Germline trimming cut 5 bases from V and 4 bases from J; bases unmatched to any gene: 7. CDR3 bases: TGTGCCAGCAGTCGGGGGGGTGGGTGGTACAATGAGCAGTTCTTC. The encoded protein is CASSRGGGWYNEQFF.

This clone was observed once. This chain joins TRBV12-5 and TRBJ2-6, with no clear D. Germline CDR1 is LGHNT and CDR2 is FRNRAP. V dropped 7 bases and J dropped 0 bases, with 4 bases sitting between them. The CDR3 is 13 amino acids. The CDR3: CASALSGANVLTF. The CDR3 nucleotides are TGTGCTAGTGCCCTCTCTGGGGCCAACGTCCTGACTTTC.

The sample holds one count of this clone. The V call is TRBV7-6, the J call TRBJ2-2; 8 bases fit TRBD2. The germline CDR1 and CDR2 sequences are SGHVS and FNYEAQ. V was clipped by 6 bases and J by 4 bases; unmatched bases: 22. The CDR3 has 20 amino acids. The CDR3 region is CASSPRQGHLPGGPTGELFF. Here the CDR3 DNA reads TGTGCCAGCAGTCCCCGCCAGGGACACCTTCCGGGGGGGCCCACCGGGGAGCTGTTTTTT.

CDR3 amino acids: CASSLVGADAGNTIYF. The DNA for the CDR3 is TGTGCCAGCAGCTTAGTGGGGGCCGACGCTGGAAACACCATATATTTT. This chain joins TRBV7-2 and TRBJ1-3; D is possibly TRBD1 (6 bases). CDR1 is SGHTA and CDR2 is FQGNSA in the germline V gene. The V end lost 1 base, the J end lost 2 bases, and 12 bases lay between the germline ends. This CDR3 comprises 16 residues.

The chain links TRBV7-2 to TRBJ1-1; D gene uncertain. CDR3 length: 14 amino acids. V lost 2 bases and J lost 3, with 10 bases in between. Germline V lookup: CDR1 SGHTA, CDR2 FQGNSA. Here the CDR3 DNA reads TGTGCCAGCAGCTTACACCGCGGCGACACTGAAGCTTTCTTT. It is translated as CASSLHRGDTEAFF.

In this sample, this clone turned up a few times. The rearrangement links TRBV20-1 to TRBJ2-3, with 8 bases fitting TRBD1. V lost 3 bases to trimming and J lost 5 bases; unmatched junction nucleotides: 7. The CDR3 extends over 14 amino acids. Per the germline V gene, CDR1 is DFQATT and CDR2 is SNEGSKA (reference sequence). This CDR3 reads CSASSRGHRDTQYF. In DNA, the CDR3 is TGCAGTGCTAGTTCCAGGGGGCATCGAGATACGCAGTATTTT.

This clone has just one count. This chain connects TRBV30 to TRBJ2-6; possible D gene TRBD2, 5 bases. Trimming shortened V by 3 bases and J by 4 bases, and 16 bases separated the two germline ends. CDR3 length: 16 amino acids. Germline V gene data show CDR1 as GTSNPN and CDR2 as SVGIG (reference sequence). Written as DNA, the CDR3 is TGTGCCTGGAGCCACGGGGTTGGTCTGGGGGCCAACGTCCTGACTTTC. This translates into CAWSHGVGLGANVLTF.

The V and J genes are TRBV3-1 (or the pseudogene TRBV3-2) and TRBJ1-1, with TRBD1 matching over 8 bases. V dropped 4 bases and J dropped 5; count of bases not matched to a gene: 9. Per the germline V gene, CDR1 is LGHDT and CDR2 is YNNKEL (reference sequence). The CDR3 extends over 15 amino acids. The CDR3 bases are TGTGCCAGCAGCCCACCAGGGGGCGCGAGGACTGAAGCTTTCTTT. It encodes CASSPPGGARTEAFF.

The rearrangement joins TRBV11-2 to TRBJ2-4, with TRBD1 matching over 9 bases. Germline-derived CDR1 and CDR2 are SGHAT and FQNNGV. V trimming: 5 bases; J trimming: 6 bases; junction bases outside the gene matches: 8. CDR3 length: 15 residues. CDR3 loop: CASSGTGTGINIQYF. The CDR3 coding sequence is TGTGCCAGCAGCGGCACCGGGACAGGGATAAACATTCAGTACTTC. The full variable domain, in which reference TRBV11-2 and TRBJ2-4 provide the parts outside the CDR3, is EAGVAQSPRYKIIEKRQSVAFWCNPISGHATLYWYQQILGQGPKLLIQFQNNGVVDDSQLPKDRFSAERLKGVDSTLKIQPAKLEDSAVYLCASSGTGTGINIQYFGAGTRLSVL.

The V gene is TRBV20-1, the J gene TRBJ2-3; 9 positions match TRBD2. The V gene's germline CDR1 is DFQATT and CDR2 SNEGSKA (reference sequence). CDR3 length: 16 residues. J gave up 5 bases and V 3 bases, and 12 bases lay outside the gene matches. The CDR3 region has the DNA TGCAGTGCTAGTGGCGCGGGGGGGGCCGGTGGAGATACGCAGTATTTT. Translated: CSASGAGGAGGDTQYF.

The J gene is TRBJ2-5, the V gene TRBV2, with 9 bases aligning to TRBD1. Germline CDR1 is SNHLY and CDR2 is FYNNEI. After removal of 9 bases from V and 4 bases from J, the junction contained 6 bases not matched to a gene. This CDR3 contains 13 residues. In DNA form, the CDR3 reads TGTGCCAGTATGGGACAGGGAGGAGAGACCCAGTACTTC. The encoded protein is CASMGQGGETQYF.

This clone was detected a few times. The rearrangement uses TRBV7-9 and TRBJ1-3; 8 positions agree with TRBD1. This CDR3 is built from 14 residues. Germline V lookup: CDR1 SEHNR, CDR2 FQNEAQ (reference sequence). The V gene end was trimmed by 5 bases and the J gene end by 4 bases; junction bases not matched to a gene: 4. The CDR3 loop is CASSLQGVGNTIYF. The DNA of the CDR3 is TGTGCCAGCAGCCTACAGGGGGTCGGAAACACCATATATTTT.

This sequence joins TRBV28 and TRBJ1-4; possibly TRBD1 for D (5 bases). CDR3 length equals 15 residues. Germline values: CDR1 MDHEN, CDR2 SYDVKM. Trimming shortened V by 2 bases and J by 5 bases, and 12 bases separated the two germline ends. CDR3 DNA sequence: TGTGCCAGCAGTTTAGGAGGGGCACAAAATGAAAAACTGTTTTTT. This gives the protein CASSLGGAQNEKLFF.

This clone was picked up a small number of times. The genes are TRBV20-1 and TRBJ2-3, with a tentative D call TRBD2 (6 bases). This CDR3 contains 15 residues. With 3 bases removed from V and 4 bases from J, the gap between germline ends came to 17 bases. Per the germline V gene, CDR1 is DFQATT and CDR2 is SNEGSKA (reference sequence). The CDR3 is CSASGDFLKADTQYF. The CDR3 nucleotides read TGCAGTGCTAGTGGGGACTTCTTAAAAGCAGATACGCAGTATTTT.

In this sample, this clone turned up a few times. CDR3 amino acids: CASTWGFNQPQHF. The CDR3 nucleotides are TGTGCCAGCACTTGGGGCTTCAATCAGCCCCAGCATTTT. This chain links TRBV12-3 or TRBV12-4 with TRBJ1-5; maybe TRBD1 (5 bases). V was cut by 7 bases and J by 3 bases, with 10 bases left in between. The CDR3 has 13 amino acids.

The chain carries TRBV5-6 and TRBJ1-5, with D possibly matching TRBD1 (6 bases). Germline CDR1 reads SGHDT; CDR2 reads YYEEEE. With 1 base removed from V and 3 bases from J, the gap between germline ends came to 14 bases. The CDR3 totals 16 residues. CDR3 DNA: TGTGCCAGCAGCTTGACAGGGAGCCCTTTCAATCAGCCCCAGCATTTT. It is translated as CASSLTGSPFNQPQHF. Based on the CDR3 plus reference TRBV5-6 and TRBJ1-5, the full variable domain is DAGVTQSPTHLIKTRGQQVTLRCSPKSGHDTVSWYQQALGQGPQFIFQYYEEEERQRGNFPDRFSGHQFPNYSSELNVNALLLGDSALYLCASSLTGSPFNQPQHFGDGTRLSIL.

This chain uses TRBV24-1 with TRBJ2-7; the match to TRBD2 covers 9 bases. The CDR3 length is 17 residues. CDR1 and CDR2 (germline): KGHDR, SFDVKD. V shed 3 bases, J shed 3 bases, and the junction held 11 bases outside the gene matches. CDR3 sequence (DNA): TGTGCCACCAGTGATCGAGCGGGGGGCTCCCCGGACTACGAGCAGTACTTC. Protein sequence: CATSDRAGGSPDYEQYF.

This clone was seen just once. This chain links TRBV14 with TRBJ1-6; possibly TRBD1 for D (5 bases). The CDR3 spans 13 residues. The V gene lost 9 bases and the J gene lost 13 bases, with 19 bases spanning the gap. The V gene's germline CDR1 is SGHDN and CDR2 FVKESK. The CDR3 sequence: CASTSGLGAPLHF. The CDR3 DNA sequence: TGTGCCAGTACGTCAGGGTTGGGTGCGCCCCTCCACTTT.

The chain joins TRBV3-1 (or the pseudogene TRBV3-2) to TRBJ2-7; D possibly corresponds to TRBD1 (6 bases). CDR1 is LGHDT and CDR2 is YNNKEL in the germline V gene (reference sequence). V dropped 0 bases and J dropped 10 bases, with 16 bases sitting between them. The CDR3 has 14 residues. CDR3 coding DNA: TGTGCCAGCAGCCAAGATCGGAACAGGGAGCTTCAGTACTTC. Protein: CASSQDRNRELQYF.

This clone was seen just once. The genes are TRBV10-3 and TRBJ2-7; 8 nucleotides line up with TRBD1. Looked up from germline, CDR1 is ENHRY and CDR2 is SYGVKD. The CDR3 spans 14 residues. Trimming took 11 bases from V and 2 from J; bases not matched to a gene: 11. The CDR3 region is CAVRRTGQTYEQYF. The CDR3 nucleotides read TGTGCCGTTCGGAGGACAGGGCAAACCTACGAGCAGTACTTC.

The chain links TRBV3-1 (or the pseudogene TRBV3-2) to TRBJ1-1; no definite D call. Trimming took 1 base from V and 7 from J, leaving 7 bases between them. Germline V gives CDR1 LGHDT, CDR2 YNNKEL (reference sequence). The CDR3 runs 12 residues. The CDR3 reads CASSQGAGEAFF. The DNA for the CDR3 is TGTGCCAGCAGCCAAGGGGCAGGTGAAGCTTTCTTT.

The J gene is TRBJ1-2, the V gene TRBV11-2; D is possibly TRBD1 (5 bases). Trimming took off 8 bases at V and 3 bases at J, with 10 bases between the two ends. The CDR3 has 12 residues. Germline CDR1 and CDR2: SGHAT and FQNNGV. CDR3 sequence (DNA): TGTGCCAGCTCGGCAGGGTACTATGGCTACACCTTC. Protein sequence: CASSAGYYGYTF.

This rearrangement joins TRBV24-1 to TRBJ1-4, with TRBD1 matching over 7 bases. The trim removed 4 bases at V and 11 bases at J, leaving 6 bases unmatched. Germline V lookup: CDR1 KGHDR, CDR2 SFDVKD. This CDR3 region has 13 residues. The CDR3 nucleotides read TGTGCCACCAGTGAACGCCCGGGACAGAAACTGTTTTTT. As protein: CATSERPGQKLFF.

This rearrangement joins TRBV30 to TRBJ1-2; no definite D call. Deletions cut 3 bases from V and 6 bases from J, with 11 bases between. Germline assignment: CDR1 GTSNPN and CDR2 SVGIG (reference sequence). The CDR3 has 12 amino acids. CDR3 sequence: CAWRREMDGYTF. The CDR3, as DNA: TGTGCCTGGAGAAGGGAGATGGATGGCTACACCTTC.

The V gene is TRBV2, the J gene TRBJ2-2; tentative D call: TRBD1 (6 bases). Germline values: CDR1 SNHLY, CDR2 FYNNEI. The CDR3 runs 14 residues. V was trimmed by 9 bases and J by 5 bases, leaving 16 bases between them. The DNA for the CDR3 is TGTGCCAGTAAGACAGCACAGGGTACCGGGGAGCTGTTTTTT. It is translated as CASKTAQGTGELFF.